This TCR beta chain is from a study of T-cell reconstitution after alpha-beta-depleted transplantation in children. The CDR3 covers 12 residues. Per the germline V gene, CDR1 is SGHDT and CDR2 is YYEEEE. On this clonotype itself: Sequence at one end of the junction differs from germline and may be a read error.

During its preparation, the TCRbeta library received unique molecular identifiers. In TCRdb, the PCR reads were re-called with MiXCR into one record per CDR3 protein. The repertoire consists of about 610,000 distinct CDR3 sequences, with roughly 10% occurring once and the leading ten covering less than 4.5%. The genes are TRBV5-6 and TRBJ2-7; the D gene could be TRBD1 or TRBD2 (6 bases each). The source material was PBMCs from the stem cell graft donor, sampled from the stem cell graft. The sequence came from a human donor who donated a stem cell graft to a child with acute myeloid leukemia. In DNA, the CDR3 is TGTGCCAGCAGCTTGGTGGCGGCAGGGGAGGACTTC. Translated: CASSLVAAGEDF. The variable domain in full, with the rest retrieved from reference TRBV5-6 and TRBJ2-7, is DAGVTQSPTHLIKTRGQQVTLRCSPKSGHDTVSWYQQALGQGPQFIFQYYEEEERQRGNFPDRFSGHQFPNYSSELNVNALLLGDSALYLCASSLVAAGEDFGPGTRLTVT.